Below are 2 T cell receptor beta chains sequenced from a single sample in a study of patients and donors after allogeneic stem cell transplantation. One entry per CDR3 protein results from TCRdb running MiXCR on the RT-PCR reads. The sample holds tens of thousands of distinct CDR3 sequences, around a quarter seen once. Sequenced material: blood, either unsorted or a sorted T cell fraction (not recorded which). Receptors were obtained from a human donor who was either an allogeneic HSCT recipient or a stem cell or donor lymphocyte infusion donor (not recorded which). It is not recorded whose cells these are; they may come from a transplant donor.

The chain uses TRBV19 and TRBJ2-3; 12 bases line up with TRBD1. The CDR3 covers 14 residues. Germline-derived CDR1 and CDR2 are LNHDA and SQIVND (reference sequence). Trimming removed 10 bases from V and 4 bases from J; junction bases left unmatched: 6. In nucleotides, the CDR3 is TGTGCCACCCGGGACAGGGGGCGCCCAGATACGCAGTATTTT. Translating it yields CATRDRGRPDTQYF.

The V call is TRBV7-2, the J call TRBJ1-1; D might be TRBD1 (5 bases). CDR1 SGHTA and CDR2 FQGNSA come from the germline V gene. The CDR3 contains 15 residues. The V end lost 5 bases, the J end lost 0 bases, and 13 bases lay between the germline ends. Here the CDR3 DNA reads TGTGCCAGCAGCCGACAGCTCTCCATGAACACTGAAGCTTTCTTT. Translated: CASSRQLSMNTEAFF.